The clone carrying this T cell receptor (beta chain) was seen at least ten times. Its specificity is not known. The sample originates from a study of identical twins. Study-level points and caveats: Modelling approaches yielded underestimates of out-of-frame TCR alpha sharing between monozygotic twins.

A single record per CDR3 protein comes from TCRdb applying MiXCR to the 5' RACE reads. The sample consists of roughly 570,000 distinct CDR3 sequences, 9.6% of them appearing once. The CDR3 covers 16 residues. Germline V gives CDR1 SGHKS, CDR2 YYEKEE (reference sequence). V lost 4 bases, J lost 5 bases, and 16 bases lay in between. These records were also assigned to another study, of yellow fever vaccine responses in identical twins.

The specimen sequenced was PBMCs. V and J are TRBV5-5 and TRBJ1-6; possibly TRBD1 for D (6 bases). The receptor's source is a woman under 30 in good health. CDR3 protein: CASSQQGVRNNSPLHF. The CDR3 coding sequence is TGTGCCAGCAGCCAACAGGGAGTCCGAAATAATTCACCCCTCCACTTT.